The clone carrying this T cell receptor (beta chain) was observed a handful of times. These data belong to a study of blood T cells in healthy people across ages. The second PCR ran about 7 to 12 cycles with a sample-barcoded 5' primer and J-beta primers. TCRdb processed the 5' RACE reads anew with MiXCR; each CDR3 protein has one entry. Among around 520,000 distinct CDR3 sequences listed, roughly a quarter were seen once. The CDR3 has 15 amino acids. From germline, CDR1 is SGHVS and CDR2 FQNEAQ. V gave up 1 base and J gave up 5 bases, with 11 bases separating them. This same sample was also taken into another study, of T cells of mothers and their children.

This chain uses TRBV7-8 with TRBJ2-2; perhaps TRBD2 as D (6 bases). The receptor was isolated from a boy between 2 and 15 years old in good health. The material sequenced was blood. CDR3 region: CASSLGRVRTGELFF. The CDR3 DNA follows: TGTGCCAGCAGCTTAGGGAGGGTTCGGACCGGGGAGCTGTTTTTT. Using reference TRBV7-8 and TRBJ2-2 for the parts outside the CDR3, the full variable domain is GAGVSQSPRYKVAKRGQDVALRCDPISGHVSLFWYQQALGQGPEFLTYFQNEAQLDKSGLPSDRFFAERPEGSVSTLKIQRTQQEDSAVYLCASSLGRVRTGELFFGEGSRLTVL.